A selection of T cell receptor beta chains follows, all from one sample in a study of blood T cell repertoires in COVID-19. The data were produced by immunoSEQ multiplex PCR, yet TCRdb's version contains in-frame clones alone and is incomplete. This table holds roughly 240,000 clones, roughly 87% found once. The sequencing input was PBMCs or T cells enriched from blood (not recorded which). The receptors originated from a woman in her thirties with acute COVID-19. CDR3s include the opening cysteine and the closing phenylalanine or tryptophan. Fields, in order: J gene, clone size, D gene, V gene, CDR3 DNA, CDR3 protein. D genes are given only for firm matches. Size tells how often a clone was seen (once, few, many) or the class of an expanded clone, and some rows leave it out.

>TRBJ2-6|.|.|TRBV4-3
TGCGCCAGCAGCCAAGCGGGTTCTGGGGCCAACGTCCTGACTTTC
CASSQAGSGANVLTF
>TRBJ2-7|.|TRBD1|TRBV18
TGTGCCAGCTCACCGGACAGGTCCAACGAGCAGTACTTC
CASSPDRSNEQYF
>TRBJ1-5|.|TRBD1|TRBV3-1/TRBV3-2
TGTGCCAGCAGCCAAGCGGGACAGGGCAATCAGCCCCAGCATTTT
CASSQAGQGNQPQHF
>TRBJ1-1|.|.|TRBV7-6
TGTGCCAGCAGCTTAGCGTCAGGGACAAGGAACACTGAAGCTTTCTTT
CASSLASGTRNTEAFF
>TRBJ2-3|many|TRBD2|TRBV30
TGTGCCTGGACCACGGGACTAGCGGGCACAGATACGCAGTATTTT
CAWTTGLAGTDTQYF
>TRBJ1-5|.|TRBD1|TRBV2
TGTGCCAGCAGCCCGGACAGGGTGAGGGGCAATCAGCCCCAGCATTTT
CASSPDRVRGNQPQHF
>TRBJ1-6|.|TRBD1|TRBV2
TGTGCCAGCAGTGCCAACAGGGGGGGGAATAATTCACCCCTCCACTTT
CASSANRGGNNSPLHF
>TRBJ2-3|once|TRBD2|TRBV7-2
TGTGCCAGCAGCTTATTAGCGGGGGGCACAGATACGCAGTATTTT
CASSLLAGGTDTQYF
>TRBJ1-1|.|.|TRBV14
TGTGCCAGCAGCCAAGGTCGGTACACTGAAGCTTTCTTT
CASSQGRYTEAFF
>TRBJ1-3|.|.|TRBV15
TGTGCCACCAGCAAGGAGGCCGCTTCTGGAAACACCATATATTTT
CATSKEAASGNTIYF
>TRBJ1-1|.|TRBD1|TRBV11-3
TGTGCCAGCAGCTTAGATCCGGGACAGGGAACTGAAGCTTTCTTT
CASSLDPGQGTEAFF
>TRBJ1-1|.|TRBD1|TRBV7-2
TGTGCCAGCAGCTTATCTTCAGGGGGAGAAGCTTTCTTT
CASSLSSGGEAFF
>TRBJ1-5|.|.|TRBV3-1/TRBV3-2
TGTGCCAGCAGCCAAGATGTCGGGAGCCAGCCCCAGCATTTT
CASSQDVGSQPQHF
>TRBJ2-2|.|.|TRBV4-1
TGCGCCAGCAGCCAGTTAGCCCTCGGAACAACGAACACCGGGGAGCTGTTTTTT
CASSQLALGTTNTGELFF
>TRBJ2-1|once|.|TRBV6-5
TGTGCCAGCAGCCGCGGGAATGACAATGAGCAGTTCTTC
CASSRGNDNEQFF
>TRBJ1-2|.|TRBD1|TRBV7-2
TGTGCCAGCAGCTTTCAACAGGGGAATTATGGCTACACCTTC
CASSFQQGNYGYTF
>TRBJ1-1|.|.|TRBV5-4
TGTGCCAGCAGCTTTGAGGGAACCACTGAAGCTTTCTTT
CASSFEGTTEAFF
>TRBJ1-2|.|.|TRBV21-1
TGTGCCAGCAGCAAAGCGCTAACAAGAGGGGCAGGGGGTGCGTCCGTATGTGGCTACACCTTC
CASSKALTRGAGGASVCGYTF
>TRBJ2-3|.|TRBD2|TRBV7-8
TGTGCCAGCAGCCCCCAGGGGAGACTAGCGGGGGGCCGGGCGCAGTATTTT
CASSPQGRLAGGRAQYF
>TRBJ2-1|.|.|TRBV5-8
TGTGCCAGCAGCTTCCCCGTGGAGCGGGTGCTGTACAATGAGCAGTTCTTC
CASSFPVERVLYNEQFF
>TRBJ1-5|.|TRBD1|TRBV19
TGTGCCAGTAGAGGGGGACAGATTTATAGCAATCAGCCCCAGCATTTT
CASRGGQIYSNQPQHF
>TRBJ2-5|.|.|TRBV29-1
TGCAGCGTTGAAGCGTGGGCTCAAGAGACCCAGTACTTC
CSVEAWAQETQYF
>TRBJ1-2|few|.|TRBV2
TGTGCCAGCAGACCGGACAGTGCTAACTATGGCTACACCTTC
CASRPDSANYGYTF
>TRBJ2-2|.|.|TRBV30
TGTGCCTGGAGGGTAAACGGGGTCGCGAACACCGGGGAGCTGTTTTTT
CAWRVNGVANTGELFF
>TRBJ1-5|.|.|TRBV23-1
TGCGCCAGCAGTGTAGACAGATCCTCAAATCAGCCCCAGCATTTT
CASSVDRSSNQPQHF
>TRBJ2-3|.|TRBD2|TRBV5-4
TGTGCCAGCAGGCACGGGAGGGATACGCAGTATTTT
CASRHGRDTQYF
>TRBJ1-5|.|.|TRBV20-1
TGCAGTGCTAGTCTTCCCCTTGGGCGGGATCAGCCCCAGCATTTT
CSASLPLGRDQPQHF
>TRBJ2-1|.|.|TRBV3-1/TRBV3-2
TGTGCCAGCAGCCAAGTCGGCTCCTACAATGAGCAGTTCTTC
CASSQVGSYNEQFF
>TRBJ1-3|.|.|TRBV7-9
TGTGCCAGCAGTAAATTCCGGGAAGGAAACACCATATATTTT
CASSKFREGNTIYF
>TRBJ1-2|.|TRBD1|TRBV27
TGTGCCAGCAGTTTCATACAAACCGGGACAGGGTTAACCTTC
CASSFIQTGTGLTF
>TRBJ1-1|once|.|TRBV18
TGTGCCAGCTCACCTCAACAGGGAGACACTGAAGCTTTCTTT
CASSPQQGDTEAFF
>TRBJ1-2|.|TRBD1|TRBV6-5
TGTGCCAGCACACACAGGGGTGAAAACTATGGCTACACCTTC
CASTHRGENYGYTF
>TRBJ1-3|.|.|TRBV19
TGTGCCAGAGCTACGGCGGGGGGGCCTGGAAACACCATATATTTT
CARATAGGPGNTIYF
>TRBJ2-2|.|.|TRBV11-3
TGTGCCAGCAGCTTTTCCGGGGGGAACACCGGGGAGCTGTTTTTT
CASSFSGGNTGELFF
>TRBJ2-2|.|TRBD1|TRBV18
TGTGCCAGCTCACTCCAAAGACAGGGAAGAGGGACCGGGGAGCTGTTTTTT
CASSLQRQGRGTGELFF
>TRBJ2-1|.|TRBD1|TRBV3-1/TRBV3-2
TGTGCCAGCAGCCGTCGGACAGGGGGTGAGCAGTTCTTC
CASSRRTGGEQFF
>TRBJ1-1|.|TRBD1|TRBV5-8
TGTGCCAGCAGCCGGCGACAGGGTGCGGCTGAAGCTTTCTTT
CASSRRQGAAEAFF
>TRBJ1-5|.|TRBD1|TRBV6-2/TRBV6-3
TGTGCCAGCAGTTCCTACCAGACAGGGAGTTATAGCAATCAGCCCCAGCATTTT
CASSSYQTGSYSNQPQHF
>TRBJ1-1|once|.|TRBV7-9
TGTGCCAGCAGCTTAAATACCGCCGGCACTGAAGCTTTCTTT
CASSLNTAGTEAFF
>TRBJ1-4|once|.|TRBV13
TGTGCCAGCAGCTTTCGCTTAATCGCGCAGGGTCAGACTAATGAAAAACTGTTTTTT
CASSFRLIAQGQTNEKLFF
>TRBJ1-1|once|.|TRBV25-1
TGTGCCAGCAGCGCCGGGGTGGCGGCTTTCTTT
CASSAGVAAFF
>TRBJ1-2|few|.|TRBV5-5
TGTGCCAGCAGCTTGTCGAGACAGATCAACTATGGCTACACCTTC
CASSLSRQINYGYTF
>TRBJ2-7|.|TRBD1|TRBV5-6
TGTGCCAGCAGCTTGTTTCCCGGGACAGAAACCTACGAGCAGTACTTC
CASSLFPGTETYEQYF
>TRBJ1-3|.|.|TRBV6-1
TGTGCCAGCAGTGAAGTGAGTTACACCATATATTTT
CASSEVSYTIYF
>TRBJ1-4|.|TRBD1|TRBV12-3/TRBV12-4
TGTGCCACCAGGGAAGGGGGCGGTGAAAAACTGTTTTTT
CATREGGGEKLFF
>TRBJ1-1|.|.|TRBV13
TGTGCCAGCAGCCTGGACACCTTGAACACTGAAGCTTTCTTT
CASSLDTLNTEAFF
>TRBJ1-5|few|.|TRBV5-6
TGTGCCAGCAGCTTGGCAGGGGAATGGGATCAGCCCCAGCATTTT
CASSLAGEWDQPQHF
>TRBJ2-2|.|TRBD2|TRBV5-1
TGCGCCAGCAGCTCCGAGACTAGCGGGGGGACCGGGGAGCTGTTTTTT
CASSSETSGGTGELFF
>TRBJ1-5|.|.|TRBV30
TGTGCCTGGAGGGAGGCGGAGGATCAGCCCCAGCATTTT
CAWREAEDQPQHF
>TRBJ1-2|.|.|TRBV19
TGTGCCAGTCAGGCCAACTATGGCTACACCTTC
CASQANYGYTF